These T cell receptor beta chains were read from a single sample in a study of blood T cell repertoires in COVID-19. Sequenced by immunoSEQ multiplex PCR; TCRdb stores in-frame clones only, minus some. The sample holds some 240,000 clones; roughly 80% are singletons and the top ten take around 11%. Material: peripheral blood. The receptor source for this set is a woman aged 60 to 75 with active or convalescent COVID-19. CDR3s include the opening cysteine and the closing phenylalanine or tryptophan. Each record gives: V gene, D gene, J gene, clone size, CDR3 DNA, CDR3 protein. A D gene is named only where the DNA matches it firmly. Some rows mark clone size as missing; the rest say once, few, many or name a class of expanded clone.

TRBV6-7	TRBD1	TRBJ2-7	-	TGTGCCAGCAGTTCTGCCGGGACAGGAGTATACGAGCAGTACTTC	CASSSAGTGVYEQYF
TRBV6-5	-	TRBJ1-2	-	TGTGCCAGCAGTTACTTAGACAGGAACTATGGCTACACCTTC	CASSYLDRNYGYTF
TRBV12-3/TRBV12-4	-	TRBJ1-1	-	TGTGCCAGCAGTTACTCGGGTGGGACTGAAGCTTTCTTT	CASSYSGGTEAFF
TRBV6-2/TRBV6-3	TRBD1	TRBJ2-5	few	TGTGCCAGCAGTCCCAGGACAGGGGGCGCCCCGGCGGCCCAGTACTTC	CASSPRTGGAPAAQYF
TRBV5-1	-	TRBJ1-6	-	TGCGCCAGCAGTGGCGGGGGTTCACCCCTCCACTTT	CASSGGGSPLHF
TRBV4-1	-	TRBJ1-1	-	TGCGCCAGTTCGGAGGGGATGAACACTGAAGCTTTCTTT	CASSEGMNTEAFF
TRBV11-3	TRBD2	TRBJ2-7	once	TGTGCCAGATCTACTAGCGGCCTATCCTACGAGCAGTACTTC	CARSTSGLSYEQYF
TRBV24-1	-	TRBJ1-2	-	TGTGCCACCAGTGATCCGGGATATGGCTACACCTTC	CATSDPGYGYTF
TRBV5-1	-	TRBJ1-6	-	TGCGCCAGCAGCTTGGAAGGCGGCCATAACCTTAATTCACCCCTCCACTTT	CASSLEGGHNLNSPLHF
TRBV19	-	TRBJ1-4	-	TGTGCCAGTAGTATATATCCCCTGACGGGCGCAGGGAAGGGTGAAAAACTGTTTTTT	CASSIYPLTGAGKGEKLFF
TRBV7-3	-	TRBJ1-2	-	TGTGCCAGCAGCCACGGACAGCAACCCTATGGCTACACCTTC	CASSHGQQPYGYTF
TRBV18	-	TRBJ1-4	-	TGTGCCAGCTCGTCCGACAGAAATGAAAAACTGTTTTTT	CASSSDRNEKLFF
TRBV7-2	TRBD2	TRBJ2-2	once	TGTGCCAGCAGCTTAGTAGCGGGGGCCATAGGGTCCGGGGAGCTGTTTTTT	CASSLVAGAIGSGELFF
TRBV6-1	-	TRBJ2-7	many	TGTGCCAGCAGTGAACGGGGGATGTCGGGCGAGCAGTACTTC	CASSERGMSGEQYF
TRBV9	-	TRBJ2-2	-	TGTGCCAGCAGCGTCGCGCCCGCAAATGTCGGGGAGCTGTTTTTT	CASSVAPANVGELFF
TRBV19	TRBD1	TRBJ2-7	few	TGTGCCAGTAGGCGCCAGGGACAGGGGGCAAGCGAGCAGTACTTC	CASRRQGQGASEQYF
TRBV6-1	TRBD1	TRBJ1-4	once	TGTGCCAGCAATGAAATACCCGGGACAGGGGTAGTGAAACTGTTTTTT	CASNEIPGTGVVKLFF
TRBV6-5	-	TRBJ1-2	-	TGTGCCAGCAGTTACTCGGGGGGGCGGAACTATGGCTACACCTTC	CASSYSGGRNYGYTF
TRBV2	TRBD1	TRBJ1-2	-	TGTGCCAGCAGTATGAAGGACAGGGGAGGGTATGGCTACACCTTC	CASSMKDRGGYGYTF
TRBV29-1	TRBD1	TRBJ2-1	-	TGCAGCGGCTCGGACAGGGGGGGCAATGAGCAGTTCTTC	CSGSDRGGNEQFF
TRBV14	-	TRBJ2-2	-	TGTGCCAGCAGCTCCCCGGGGGTACGCACCGGGGAGCTGTTTTTT	CASSSPGVRTGELFF
TRBV2	-	TRBJ1-1	few	TGTGCCAGCAGTGTTCTTCGGGAGAACACTGAAGCTTTCTTT	CASSVLRENTEAFF
TRBV29-1	-	TRBJ1-1	-	TGCAGCGTTGTCCGGAACACTGAAGCTTTCTTT	CSVVRNTEAFF
TRBV7-9	-	TRBJ1-1	-	TGTGCCAGCAGCTTAGGGCCAGGGTCCGGCACTGAAGCTTTCTTT	CASSLGPGSGTEAFF
TRBV5-8	TRBD1	TRBJ2-5	-	TGTGCCAGCAGCTTAGGCCAAGGACAGGGTTTGGAGACCCAGTACTTC	CASSLGQGQGLETQYF
TRBV4-1	TRBD1	TRBJ1-1	-	TGCGCCAGCAGCCAACCCCGACAGGGTCTTAACACTGAAGCTTTCTTT	CASSQPRQGLNTEAFF
TRBV19	-	TRBJ2-7	-	TGTGCCAGTCGGTCCAGCGGAAGCTACGAGCAGTACTTC	CASRSSGSYEQYF
TRBV7-3	-	TRBJ2-1	-	TGTGCCAGCAGCTTAACCGGGGGGCCCTCGTCGCGGCAGTTCTTC	CASSLTGGPSSRQFF
TRBV11-1	-	TRBJ2-7	-	TGTGCCAGCAGCGCGAAGGGGGTTCCCACCTACGAGCAGTACTTC	CASSAKGVPTYEQYF
TRBV28	-	TRBJ2-7	-	TGTGCCAGCCCGCCCGCTCGGGGTATCACGGACGAGCAGTACTTC	CASPPARGITDEQYF
TRBV7-9	TRBD1	TRBJ1-5	-	TGTGCCAGCAGCGGCGGGGCAGGGGGTCAGCCCCAGCATTTT	CASSGGAGGQPQHF
TRBV7-9	TRBD1	TRBJ2-4	-	TGTGCCAGCAGCCTCGACAGGGTGACAAAAAACATTCAGTACTTC	CASSLDRVTKNIQYF
TRBV2	TRBD2	TRBJ2-3	-	TGTGCCAGCCAGCAGCGGGGGGCCACAGATACGCAGTATTTT	CASQQRGATDTQYF
TRBV6-2/TRBV6-3	-	TRBJ1-2	-	TGTGCCAGCAGTTACTCGCGGGGAAGGACGGGTGGCTACACCTTC	CASSYSRGRTGGYTF
TRBV18	TRBD1	TRBJ2-2	once	TGTGCCAGCGACGACAGGGGGAACACCGGGGAGCTGTTTTTT	CASDDRGNTGELFF
TRBV9	TRBD1	TRBJ2-7	-	TGTGCCAGCAGCACCCAGACAGGGGCCAACTACGAGCAGTACTTC	CASSTQTGANYEQYF
TRBV11-2	TRBD2	TRBJ2-1	few	TGTGCCAGCAGCCCTCGACTAGCGGGGGAAAGGTTCTTC	CASSPRLAGERFF
TRBV4-1	TRBD1	TRBJ1-2	-	TGCGCCAGCAGCCAAGTTCCGGACAGGACGGGATTCTATGGCTACACCTTC	CASSQVPDRTGFYGYTF
TRBV6-6	-	TRBJ2-5	-	TGTGCCAGCAGTTACGGGGGGGCGGAGACCCAGTACTTC	CASSYGGAETQYF
TRBV25-1	-	TRBJ1-1	-	TGTGCCAGCAGTGACCGGGACATCGGGGAGAAAGCTTTCTTT	CASSDRDIGEKAFF
TRBV25-1	-	TRBJ2-2	-	TGTGCCAGCAGTCCACGACAGGTCGCGAACACCGGGGAGCTGTTTTTT	CASSPRQVANTGELFF
TRBV6-6	TRBD1	TRBJ2-7	-	TGTGCCAGCAGTTATCCCCGGGACAGGTTCTACGAGCAGTACTTC	CASSYPRDRFYEQYF
TRBV18	-	TRBJ2-1	-	TGTGCCAGCTCACCACCGTCGAGCAATGAGCAGTTCTTC	CASSPPSSNEQFF
TRBV6-5	TRBD1	TRBJ1-6	-	TGTGCCTCCAATGTGGACAGGTCCTATAATTCACCCCTCCACTTT	CASNVDRSYNSPLHF
TRBV7-2	-	TRBJ1-2	once	TGTGCCAGCAGCTGGGGGTCCGGGACACCCAACTATGGCTACACCTTC	CASSWGSGTPNYGYTF
TRBV7-2	-	TRBJ1-1	few	TGTGCCAGCAGCTTATCAGGACTGCGGGCCACTGAAGCTTTCTTT	CASSLSGLRATEAFF
TRBV7-9	TRBD1	TRBJ2-5	-	TGTGCCAGCAGCGCCGGGACAGGGGGGGAGACCCAGTACTTC	CASSAGTGGETQYF
TRBV5-6	TRBD1	TRBJ1-2	-	TGTGCCAGCAGCTTGTGGGCAGGGGGGAACTATGGCTACACCTTC	CASSLWAGGNYGYTF
TRBV23-1	TRBD1	TRBJ2-7	-	TGCGCCAGCAGTCCCCGGGACAGCCCTTACGAGCAGTACTTC	CASSPRDSPYEQYF
TRBV18	-	TRBJ1-2	-	TGTGCCAGCTCACCTACAACGAACTATGGCTACACCTTC	CASSPTTNYGYTF
TRBV6-2/TRBV6-3	TRBD2	TRBJ2-3	-	TGTGCCAGCAGTTTTGGGACTAGAGTGGGAGATACGCAGTATTTT	CASSFGTRVGDTQYF
TRBV18	TRBD1	TRBJ1-2	-	TGTGCCAGCTCATCTCAGGGGGCGGCTGGCTACACCTTC	CASSSQGAAGYTF
TRBV2	TRBD1	TRBJ1-6	-	TGTGCCGGCCGGGACAGTGATAATTCACCCCTCCACTTT	CAGRDSDNSPLHF
TRBV12-3/TRBV12-4	-	TRBJ1-3	-	TGTGCCAGCGAACCTAGGGGAAACACCATATATTTT	CASEPRGNTIYF
TRBV5-1	-	TRBJ2-1	-	TGCGCCAGCAGCTTGGATGGAGCAGGGGCCTACAATGAGCAGTTCTTC	CASSLDGAGAYNEQFF
TRBV27	-	TRBJ2-1	-	TGTGCCAGCAGTTTGGCGGGGGCGTACAATGAGCAGTTCTTC	CASSLAGAYNEQFF
TRBV24-1	TRBD1	TRBJ2-3	-	TGTGCCACCAGTGATTCGTCCGGGACAGGGCGCACAGATACGCAGTATTTT	CATSDSSGTGRTDTQYF
TRBV27	TRBD1	TRBJ2-7	-	TGTGCCAGCAGTTTAGGGACAGGGGCCTACGAGCAGTACTTC	CASSLGTGAYEQYF
TRBV7-2	TRBD1	TRBJ1-4	-	TGTGCCAGCAGCGCCGACAGGGTTAATGAAAAACTGTTTTTT	CASSADRVNEKLFF